This T cell receptor beta chain derives from a study of response to subunit inactivated influenza vaccine. The study, taken as a whole, reports: That few new T cells are recruited by each seasonal influenza vaccination was the authors' suggestion.

Comments on this clonotype: Its matching antigen is unknown.

In TCRdb, the RT-PCR reads were re-called with MiXCR into one record per CDR3 protein. The sample gives more than 450,000 distinct CDR3 sequences, about 10% of which show up once; approximately 10% is in the top ten. The sample was also linked to a second study, of T cells expressing NK-cell markers. That source notes: The TCR beta cDNA came from 5'RACE template switching with UMIs. Each TCR beta repertoire originated in sorted T cells that were CD3+CD56+NKG2C+, CD3+CD56+NKG2C- or CD3+CD56-NKG2C+. Clarity on HCMV specificity was lacking for the expanded NKG2C+ T cell clones.

Sequencing was performed on PBMCs from blood, taken on the day of vaccination. The receptor's source is a man aged 50-60 years who received an inactivated influenza vaccine.

CDR3 bases: TGTGCCAGCAGTGAAGAGGACAGGCTGGGTTCCCCCCACTTT. Translation: CASSEEDRLGSPHF. The chain employs TRBV6-1 and TRBJ1-6; the match to TRBD1 covers 7 bases. Germline V lookup: CDR1 MNHNS, CDR2 SASEGT. The J segment lost 18 bases and the V segment lost 1 base, leaving 12 bases of the junction unmatched. CDR3 length: 14 amino acids.